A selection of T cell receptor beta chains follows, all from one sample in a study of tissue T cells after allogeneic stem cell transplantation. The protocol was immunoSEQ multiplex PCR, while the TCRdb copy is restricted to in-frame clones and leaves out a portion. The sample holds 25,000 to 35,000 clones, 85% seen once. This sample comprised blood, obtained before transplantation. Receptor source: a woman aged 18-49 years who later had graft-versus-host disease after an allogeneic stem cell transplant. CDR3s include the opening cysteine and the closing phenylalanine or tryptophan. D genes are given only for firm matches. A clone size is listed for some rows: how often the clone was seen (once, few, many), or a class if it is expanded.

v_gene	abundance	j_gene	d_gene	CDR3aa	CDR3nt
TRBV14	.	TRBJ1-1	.	CASSPEAFMNTEAFF	TGTGCCAGCAGCCCCGAAGCCTTTATGAACACTGAAGCTTTCTTT
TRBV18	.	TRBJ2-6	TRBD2	CASSPLASGGAGANVLTF	TGTGCCAGCTCACCACTAGCTAGCGGGGGAGCTGGGGCCAACGTCCTGACTTTC
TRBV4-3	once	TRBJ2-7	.	CASSEGLQITYEQYF	TGCGCCAGCAGCGAGGGACTCCAGATAACCTACGAGCAGTACTTC
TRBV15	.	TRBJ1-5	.	CATSLTGNQPQHF	TGTGCCACCAGCCTGACGGGCAATCAGCCCCAGCATTTT
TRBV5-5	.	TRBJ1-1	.	CASSLNSAGNTEAFF	TGTGCCAGCAGCTTGAATTCGGCGGGGAACACTGAAGCTTTCTTT
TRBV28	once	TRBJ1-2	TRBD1	CASSSTGQAGYGYTF	TGTGCCAGCAGCTCAACTGGACAGGCGGGGTATGGCTACACCTTC
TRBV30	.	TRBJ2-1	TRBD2	CAWNLLAGENEQFF	TGTGCCTGGAACCTACTAGCGGGAGAAAATGAGCAGTTCTTC
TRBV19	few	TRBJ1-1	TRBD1	CASSMGQGNTEAFF	TGTGCCAGTAGTATGGGACAGGGGAACACTGAAGCTTTCTTT
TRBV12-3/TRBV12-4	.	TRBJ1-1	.	CASSDGGTEAFF	TGTGCCAGCAGTGACGGGGGCACTGAAGCTTTCTTT
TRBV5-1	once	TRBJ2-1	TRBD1	CASNKGAGGSDEQFF	TGCGCCAGCAATAAGGGGGCTGGGGGAAGTGATGAGCAGTTCTTC
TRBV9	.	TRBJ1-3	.	CASSGALWGPGNTIYF	TGTGCCAGCAGCGGGGCCTTATGGGGGCCTGGAAACACCATATATTTT
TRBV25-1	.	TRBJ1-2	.	CASSEGLGVAGGYTF	TGTGCCAGCAGTGAGGGGCTAGGGGTCGCGGGCGGCTACACCTTC
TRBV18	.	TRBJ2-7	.	CASSPFGETYEQYF	TGTGCCAGCTCACCATTCGGGGAGACCTACGAGCAGTACTTC
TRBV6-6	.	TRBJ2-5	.	CASSLGAWETQYF	TGTGCCAGCAGTTTAGGGGCGTGGGAGACCCAGTACTTC
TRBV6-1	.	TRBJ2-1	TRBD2	CASSEGLAGNNEQFF	TGTGCCAGCAGTGAGGGACTAGCGGGGAACAATGAGCAGTTCTTC
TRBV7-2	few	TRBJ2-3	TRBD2	CASSARGAGGRTDTQYF	TGTGCCAGCAGCGCACGAGGGGCGGGGGGGCGCACAGATACGCAGTATTTT
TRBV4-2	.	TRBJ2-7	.	CASSQEGGGSPAYEQYF	TGTGCCAGCAGCCAAGAAGGGGGCGGGAGCCCCGCCTACGAGCAGTACTTC
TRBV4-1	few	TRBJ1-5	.	CASSQIGLPLPQHF	TGCGCCAGCAGCCAGATAGGACTGCCATTGCCCCAGCATTTT
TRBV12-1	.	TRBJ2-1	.	CASSFVPLQWEPIYNEQFF	TGTGCCAGCAGCTTTGTACCACTTCAGTGGGAGCCCATCTACAATGAGCAGTTCTTC
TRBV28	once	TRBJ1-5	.	CASSLGDASGANQPQHF	TGTGCCAGCAGTTTGGGGGACGCCTCGGGGGCTAATCAGCCCCAGCATTTT
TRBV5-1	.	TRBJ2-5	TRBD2	CASSLRREWWETQYF	TGCGCCAGCAGCTTGAGGCGGGAGTGGTGGGAGACCCAGTACTTC
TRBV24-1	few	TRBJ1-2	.	CATRGGGNYGYTF	TGTGCCACCAGAGGCGGTGGTAACTATGGCTACACCTTC
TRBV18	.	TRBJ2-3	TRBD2	CASSSTSGDTDTQYF	TGTGCCAGCTCCTCCACTAGCGGGGATACAGATACGCAGTATTTT
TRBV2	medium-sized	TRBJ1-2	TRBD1	CASRKDRGSLDGYTF	TGTGCCAGCAGGAAGGACAGGGGAAGTTTGGATGGCTACACCTTC
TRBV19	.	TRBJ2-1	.	CASSPKGGPYNEQFF	TGTGCCAGTAGTCCTAAGGGGGGGCCATACAATGAGCAGTTCTTC
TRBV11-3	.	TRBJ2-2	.	CASSLWAGELFF	TGTGCCAGCAGCTTATGGGCCGGGGAGCTGTTTTTT
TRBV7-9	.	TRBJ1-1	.	CASSFATQGMALNTEAFF	TGTGCCAGCAGCTTTGCTACCCAGGGAATGGCCTTGAACACTGAAGCTTTCTTT
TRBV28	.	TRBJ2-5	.	CASSLTGVMETQYF	TGTGCCAGCAGTTTAACGGGGGTAATGGAGACCCAGTACTTC
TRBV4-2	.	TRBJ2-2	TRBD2	CASSQASGDTGELFF	TGTGCCAGCAGCCAAGCTAGCGGGGACACCGGGGAGCTGTTTTTT
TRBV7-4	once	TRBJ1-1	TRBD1	CASSLGGGTGNTEAFF	TGTGCCAGCAGCTTAGGCGGGGGGACAGGGAACACTGAAGCTTTCTTT